The next 22 T cell receptor beta chains were all read from a single sample in a study of T-cell memory formation after mild COVID-19. TCRdb fed the 5' RACE reads into MiXCR, producing one record per CDR3 protein. The sample yields more than 80,000 distinct CDR3 sequences, about an eighth seen once. Input material: PBMCs or a T cell subset sorted from them (not recorded which). Source of these receptors: an adult woman who had mild COVID-19 (a few samples of this study predate the infection). Cell type and time point are not known.

This rearrangement joins TRBV12-3 or TRBV12-4 to TRBJ2-1; D gene ambiguous. CDR3 length equals 13 residues. V lost 6 bases, J lost 10 bases, and 16 bases lay in between. In DNA, the CDR3 is TGTGCCAGCAGGCCCACTTGGAGCGACGAGCAGTTCTTC. Amino acid sequence: CASRPTWSDEQFF.

The chain uses TRBV12-3 or TRBV12-4 and TRBJ1-3; D ambiguous. The V end lost 2 bases, the J end lost 4 bases, and 12 bases lay between the germline ends. The length of the CDR3 is 15 residues. The CDR3 is CASSLSVPLGNTIYF. The CDR3 DNA sequence: TGTGCCAGCAGTTTAAGTGTCCCGCTGGGAAACACCATATATTTT.

In this sample, this clonotype turned up a few times. CDR3 loop: CASSESKGRNTEAFF. The CDR3 DNA reads as TGTGCCAGCAGCGAAAGCAAGGGGAGAAACACTGAAGCTTTCTTT. V usage is TRBV7-6 and J usage is TRBJ1-1; D perhaps matches TRBD1 (5 bases). Germline values: CDR1 SGHVS, CDR2 FNYEAQ. The CDR3 totals 15 residues. V was shortened by 5 bases and J by 2 bases, with 15 bases between the two germline ends. The complete variable domain, with remaining parts taken from reference TRBV7-6 and TRBJ1-1, reads GAGVSQSPRYKVTKRGQDVALRCDPISGHVSLYWYRQALGQGPEFLTYFNYEAQQDKSGLPNDRFSAERPEGSISTLTIQRTEQRDSAMYRCASSESKGRNTEAFFGQGTRLTVV.

The chain joins TRBV2 to TRBJ1-3, with D unresolved. V lost 7 bases, J lost 0 bases, and 16 bases lay in between. Germline V gene lookup returns CDR1 SNHLY and CDR2 FYNNEI. This CDR3 spans 16 amino acids. The CDR3 reads CASTDPLYDSGNTIYF. The CDR3 DNA follows: TGTGCCAGCACGGACCCGTTGTATGACTCTGGAAACACCATATATTTT.

The V and J genes are TRBV20-1 and TRBJ1-1; TRBD1 agrees at 7 bases. Germline lookup yields CDR1 DFQATT and CDR2 SNEGSKA (reference sequence). The CDR3 length is 15 residues. V lost 5 bases, J lost 1 base, and 10 bases stayed unmatched. The CDR3 spells CSALEGGTGNTEAFF. CDR3 coding DNA: TGCAGTGCTTTAGAAGGGGGCACTGGGAACACTGAAGCTTTCTTT.

The chain has TRBV4-1 and TRBJ2-1, with 8 nucleotides matching TRBD2. The CDR3 is made up of 16 amino acids. CDR1 and CDR2 from the germline V gene are MGHRA and YSYEKL. Trimming took 0 bases from V and 5 from J; bases not matched to a gene: 6. CDR3 in DNA: TGCGCCAGCAGCCAAGAGGTAGCGGGATCGAACAATGAGCAGTTCTTC. Amino acids: CASSQEVAGSNNEQFF.

A few counts support this clonotype. V usage is TRBV4-1 and J usage is TRBJ2-7; D is unresolved. The CDR3 totals 14 residues. Germline assignment: CDR1 MGHRA and CDR2 YSYEKL. V gave up 2 bases and J gave up 3 bases, with 11 bases separating them. As DNA, the CDR3 is TGCGCCAGCAGCCAATTATTTGATTACTACGAGCAGTACTTC. This translates into CASSQLFDYYEQYF.

This clonotype was counted only a few times. This rearrangement joins TRBV11-2 to TRBJ2-4; 16 nucleotides match TRBD2. CDR3 length: 17 residues. Germline values: CDR1 SGHAT, CDR2 FQNNGV. The ends lost 0 bases at V and 11 bases at J; junction bases unmatched: 7. The CDR3, as DNA: TGTGCCAGCAGCTTAGATCATTGGGGGACTAGCGGGAGGGTTCAGTACTTC. Translation gives CASSLDHWGTSGRVQYF.

This clonotype was observed many times. For the CDR3, the DNA is TGTGCCAGCAGCTCGACAGGGAACACTGAAGCTTTCTTT. It codes for CASSSTGNTEAFF. The rearrangement links TRBV7-9 to TRBJ1-1, with D perhaps TRBD1 (6 bases). The CDR3 is 13 amino acids. The V end lost 4 bases, the J end lost 1 base, and 7 bases lay between the germline ends. Germline loops: CDR1 SEHNR, CDR2 FQNEAQ (reference sequence).

This clonotype was seen a handful of times. This chain uses TRBV4-3 with TRBJ2-1; maybe TRBD1 (6 bases). The CDR3 is 16 residues long. Deletions cut 4 bases from V and 4 bases from J, with 17 bases between. Germline CDR1 reads LGHNA; CDR2 reads YSLEER. Here the CDR3 reads CASSPETGQRYNEQFF. Written as DNA, the CDR3 is TGCGCCAGCAGCCCAGAGACTGGACAGCGATACAATGAGCAGTTCTTC.

The chain is built from TRBV12-3 or TRBV12-4 and TRBJ2-3; possibly TRBD2 for D (5 bases). CDR3 length equals 15 residues. With 5 bases removed from V and 0 bases from J, the gap between germline ends came to 12 bases. CDR3 nucleotides: TGTGCCAGCAGTCGACGACTACTAAGCACAGATACGCAGTATTTT. Its translation is CASSRRLLSTDTQYF.

In this sample, this clonotype turned up a few times. This chain links TRBV10-3 with TRBJ1-6; TRBD1 matches 7 bases. The germline V gene has CDR1 ENHRY and CDR2 SYGVKD. V lost 10 bases, J lost 7 bases, and 7 bases stayed unmatched. This CDR3 contains 13 residues. CDR3 region: CASTGTENSPLHF. Here the CDR3 DNA reads TGTGCCAGTACCGGGACAGAAAATTCACCCCTCCACTTT.

Only a few counts were recorded for this clonotype. The junction departs from germline at one end; a sequencing error may be responsible. The rearrangement joins TRBV29-1 to TRBJ2-3; tentative D call: TRBD1 (6 bases). Per germline, CDR1 SQVTM and CDR2 ANQGSEA. The CDR3 runs 13 residues. This CDR3 reads CSVEGGGTDTQYF. In nucleotides, the CDR3 is TGCAGCGTCGAAGGGGGAGGCACAGATACGCAGTATTTT.

The CDR3 protein is CASSLALGGTSGRDNEQFF. The CDR3 coding sequence is TGTGCCAGCAGCTTAGCCCTGGGAGGAACTAGCGGGAGGGACAATGAGCAGTTCTTC. The chain couples TRBV7-6 to TRBJ2-1; 13 bases fit TRBD2. Per the germline V gene, CDR1 is SGHVS and CDR2 is FNYEAQ. This CDR3 is 19 amino acids long. Unmatched junction bases numbered 10, after V lost 0 bases and J lost 5 bases.

In the case of this clonotype: A read error may produce the germline difference seen at one junction end. The V call is TRBV7-8, the J call TRBJ2-7; TRBD2 matches at 7 bases. This CDR3 has 14 amino acids. From germline, CDR1 is SGHVS and CDR2 FQNEAQ. DNA of the CDR3: TGTGCCAGCAGCCTAGCGGCGATTGCCTACGAGCAGTACTTC. It encodes CASSLAAIAYEQYF. The variable domain in full, completed from reference TRBV7-8 and TRBJ2-7, reads GAGVSQSPRYKVAKRGQDVALRCDPISGHVSLFWYQQALGQGPEFLTYFQNEAQLDKSGLPSDRFFAERPEGSVSTLKIQRTQQEDSAVYLCASSLAAIAYEQYFGPGTRLTVT.

In its sample, this clonotype was seen a few times. The chain combines TRBV7-9 with TRBJ2-1, with TRBD2 identical over 7 bases. The CDR3 is 15 amino acids. Germline V CDR1 and CDR2: SEHNR, FQNEAQ (reference sequence). V lost 5 bases and J lost 3; bases outside the gene matches: 7. The CDR3 nucleotides read TGTGCCAGCAGCCCACTCAGCGGGATCTACAATGAGCAGTTCTTC. It encodes CASSPLSGIYNEQFF. Looking up the rest from reference TRBV7-9 and TRBJ2-1 gives the full variable domain: DTGVSQNPRHKITKRGQNVTFRCDPISEHNRLYWYRQTLGQGPEFLTYFQNEAQLEKSRLLSDRFSAERPKGSFSTLEIQRTEQGDSAMYLCASSPLSGIYNEQFFGPGTRLTVL.

This clonotype was seen a few times. The chain combines TRBV5-1 with TRBJ1-1, with D uncertain. Between the trimmed V and J ends, which lost 6 bases and 5 bases, there was a span of 5 bases. Germline V gene lookup returns CDR1 SGHRS and CDR2 YFSETQ. CDR3 size: 10 residues. The DNA of the CDR3 is TGCGCCAGCAAGGGAACTGAAGCTTTCTTT. Translated, it gives CASKGTEAFF.

J is TRBJ2-1 and V is TRBV7-9; possibly TRBD2 for D (6 bases). V lost 1 base to trimming and J lost 12 bases, with 10 bases between them. The CDR3 runs 12 residues. The V gene's germline CDR1 is SEHNR and CDR2 FQNEAQ (reference sequence). Here the CDR3 DNA reads TGTGCCAGCAGCTTAGAGGCGGGGCCGCAGTTCTTC. Translation gives CASSLEAGPQFF.

The rearrangement links TRBV7-9 to TRBJ2-7, with 13 bases lining up with TRBD2. Looked up from germline, CDR1 is SEHNR and CDR2 is FQNEAQ (reference sequence). V gave up 5 bases and J gave up 1 base; unmatched junction bases: 11. This CDR3 spans 18 amino acids. For the CDR3, the DNA is TGTGCCAGCAGCGGAGCGGGACTAGCGGGGAACCGATCCTACGAGCAGTACTTC. This gives the protein CASSGAGLAGNRSYEQYF.

This clonotype was detected a few times. The gene calls are TRBV7-9 and TRBJ2-7, with D perhaps TRBD1 (5 bases). This CDR3 region has 16 residues. Germline V gene lookup returns CDR1 SEHNR and CDR2 FQNEAQ (reference sequence). Deletions cut 2 bases from V and 2 bases from J, with 16 bases between. DNA for the CDR3: TGTGCCAGCAGCTTAACAAGGGGCGAATCTCCCTACGAGCAGTACTTC. This codes for CASSLTRGESPYEQYF.

There are a few counts of this clonotype. The chain has TRBV30 and TRBJ1-1; maybe TRBD1 (5 bases). Trimming removed 4 bases at V and 5 bases at J, with 20 bases between. Per the germline V gene, CDR1 is GTSNPN and CDR2 is SVGIG (reference sequence). The CDR3 sequence is 15 residues long. This CDR3 reads CAWTPPGPYSTEAFF. CDR3 in DNA: TGTGCCTGGACTCCCCCGGGGCCCTATTCTACTGAAGCTTTCTTT.

This clonotype was seen a handful of times. The chain carries TRBV5-1 and TRBJ1-5, with 12 bases fitting TRBD1. The V segment lost 4 bases and the J segment 8 bases; nucleotides outside the gene matches: 7. The length of the CDR3 is 15 residues. Germline V gives CDR1 SGHRS, CDR2 YFSETQ. CDR3: CASSTGTGGTEPQHF. Here the CDR3 DNA reads TGCGCCAGCAGCACCGGGACAGGGGGCACAGAGCCCCAGCATTTT. Full variable domain (rest looked up from reference TRBV5-1 and TRBJ1-5): KAGVTQTPRYLIKTRGQQVTLSCSPISGHRSVSWYQQTPGQGLQFLFEYFSETQRNKGNFPGRFSGRQFSNSRSEMNVSTLELGDSALYLCASSTGTGGTEPQHFGDGTRLSIL.